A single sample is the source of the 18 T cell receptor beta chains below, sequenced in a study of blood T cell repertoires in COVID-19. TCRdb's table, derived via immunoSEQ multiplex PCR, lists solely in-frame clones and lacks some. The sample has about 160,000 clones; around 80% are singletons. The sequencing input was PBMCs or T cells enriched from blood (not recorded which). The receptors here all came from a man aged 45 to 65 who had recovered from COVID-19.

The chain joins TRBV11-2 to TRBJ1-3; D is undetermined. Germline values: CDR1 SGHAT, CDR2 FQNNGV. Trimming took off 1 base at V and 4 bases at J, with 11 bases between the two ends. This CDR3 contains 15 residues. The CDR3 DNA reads TGTGCCAGCAGCTTAGCTCCGGGAAGAGGAAACACCATATATTTT. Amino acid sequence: CASSLAPGRGNTIYF.

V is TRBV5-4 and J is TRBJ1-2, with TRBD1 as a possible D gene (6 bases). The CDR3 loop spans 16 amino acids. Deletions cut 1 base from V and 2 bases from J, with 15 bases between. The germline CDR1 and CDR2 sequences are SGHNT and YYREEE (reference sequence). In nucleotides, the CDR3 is TGTGCCAGCAGCTTGAAGAGTGGGGGCGCGAACTATGGCTACACCTTC. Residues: CASSLKSGGANYGYTF. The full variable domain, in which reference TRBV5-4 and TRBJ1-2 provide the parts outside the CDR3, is ETGVTQSPTHLIKTRGQQVTLRCSSQSGHNTVSWYQQALGQGPQFIFQYYREEENGRGNFPPRFSGLQFPNYSSELNVNALELDDSALYLCASSLKSGGANYGYTFGSGTRLTVV.

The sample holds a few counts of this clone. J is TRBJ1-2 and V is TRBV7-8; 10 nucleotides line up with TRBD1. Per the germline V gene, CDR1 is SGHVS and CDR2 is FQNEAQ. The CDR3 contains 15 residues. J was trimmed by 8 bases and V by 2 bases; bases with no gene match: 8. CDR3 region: CASSLKRRTGGGYTF. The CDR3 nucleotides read TGTGCCAGCAGCTTAAAACGGAGGACAGGGGGAGGCTACACCTTC.

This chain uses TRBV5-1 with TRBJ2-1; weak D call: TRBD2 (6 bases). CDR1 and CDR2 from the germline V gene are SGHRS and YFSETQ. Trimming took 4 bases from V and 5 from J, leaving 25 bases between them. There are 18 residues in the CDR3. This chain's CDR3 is CASSPLYAGGLSNNEQFF. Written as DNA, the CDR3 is TGCGCCAGCAGCCCTCTCTACGCTGGAGGGCTTAGTAACAATGAGCAGTTCTTC.

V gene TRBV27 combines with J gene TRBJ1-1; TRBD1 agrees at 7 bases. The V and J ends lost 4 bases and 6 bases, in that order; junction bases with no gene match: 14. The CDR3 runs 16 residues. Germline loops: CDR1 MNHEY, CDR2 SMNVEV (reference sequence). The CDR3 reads CASSSSGRGGKAEAFF. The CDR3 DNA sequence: TGTGCCAGCAGTTCCTCTGGAAGAGGGGGCAAGGCTGAAGCTTTCTTT.

The CDR3 is CASKPDRGNEKLFF. The CDR3 nucleotides read TGTGCCAGTAAACCCGACAGGGGGAATGAAAAACTGTTTTTT. V and J are TRBV19 and TRBJ1-4, with 9 bases identical to TRBD1. The CDR3 has 14 amino acids. The J segment lost 5 bases and the V segment lost 7 bases, leaving 5 bases of the junction unmatched. The germline CDR1 and CDR2 sequences are LNHDA and SQIVND (reference sequence).

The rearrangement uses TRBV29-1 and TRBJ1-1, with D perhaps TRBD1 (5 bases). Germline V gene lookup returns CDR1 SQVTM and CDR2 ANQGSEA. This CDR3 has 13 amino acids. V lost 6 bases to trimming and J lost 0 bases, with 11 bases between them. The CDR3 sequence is CSVGQNMNTEAFF. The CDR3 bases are TGCAGCGTCGGACAAAACATGAACACTGAAGCTTTCTTT.

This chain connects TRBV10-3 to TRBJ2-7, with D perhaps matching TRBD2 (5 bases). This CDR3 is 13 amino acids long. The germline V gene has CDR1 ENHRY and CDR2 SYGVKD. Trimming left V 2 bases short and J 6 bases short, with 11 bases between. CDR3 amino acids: CAISELPAAEQYF. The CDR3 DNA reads TGTGCCATCAGTGAGCTGCCAGCGGCCGAGCAGTACTTC.

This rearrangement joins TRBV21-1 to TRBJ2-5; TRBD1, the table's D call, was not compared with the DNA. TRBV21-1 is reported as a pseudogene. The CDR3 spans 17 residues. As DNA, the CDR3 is TGTGCCAGCAGCAAAGAGGCGGGACAGGGGGCTCAGGAGACCCAGTACTTC. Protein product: CASSKEAGQGAQETQYF.

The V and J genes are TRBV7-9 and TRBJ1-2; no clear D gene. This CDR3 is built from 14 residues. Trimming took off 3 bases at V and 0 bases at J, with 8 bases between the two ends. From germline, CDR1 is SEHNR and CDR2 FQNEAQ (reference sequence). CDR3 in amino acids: CASSFPTANYGYTF. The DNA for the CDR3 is TGTGCCAGCAGCTTCCCCACGGCTAACTATGGCTACACCTTC.

The chain's CDR3 is CASSLYSGRSNQPQHF. The CDR3 nucleotides are TGTGCCAGCAGTTTATATTCAGGGCGTAGCAATCAGCCCCAGCATTTT. This chain connects TRBV27 to TRBJ1-5; maybe TRBD1 (5 bases). In germline, CDR1 is MNHEY, CDR2 SMNVEV (reference sequence). The CDR3 consists of 16 residues. Trimming cost V 1 base and J 0 bases, with 10 bases left between them.

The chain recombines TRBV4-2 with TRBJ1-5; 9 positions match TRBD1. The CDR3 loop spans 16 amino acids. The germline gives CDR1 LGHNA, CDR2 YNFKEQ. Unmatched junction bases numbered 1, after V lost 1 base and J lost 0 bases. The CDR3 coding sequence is TGTGCCAGCAGCCAAGGGACAGGGGATAGCAATCAGCCCCAGCATTTT. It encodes CASSQGTGDSNQPQHF.

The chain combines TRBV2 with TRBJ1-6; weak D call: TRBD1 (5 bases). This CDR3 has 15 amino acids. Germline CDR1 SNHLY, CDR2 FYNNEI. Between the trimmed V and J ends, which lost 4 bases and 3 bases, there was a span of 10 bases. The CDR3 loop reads CASSVARVYNSPLHF. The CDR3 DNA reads TGTGCCAGCAGTGTGGCCAGGGTCTATAATTCACCCCTCCACTTT.

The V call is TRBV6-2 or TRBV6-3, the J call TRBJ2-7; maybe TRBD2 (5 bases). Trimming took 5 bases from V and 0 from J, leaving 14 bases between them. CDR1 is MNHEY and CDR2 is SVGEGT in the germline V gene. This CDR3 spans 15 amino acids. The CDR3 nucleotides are TGTGCCAGCAGTCCCCGCCTAGCCAGCTCCTACGAGCAGTACTTC. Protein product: CASSPRLASSYEQYF.

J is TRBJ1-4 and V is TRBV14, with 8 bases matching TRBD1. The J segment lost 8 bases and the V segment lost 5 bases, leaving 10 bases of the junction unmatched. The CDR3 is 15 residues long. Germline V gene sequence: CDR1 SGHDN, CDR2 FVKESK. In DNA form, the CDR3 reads TGTGCCAGCAGCTCCCGGACAGGGCTTACCGAAAAACTGTTTTTT. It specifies CASSSRTGLTEKLFF.

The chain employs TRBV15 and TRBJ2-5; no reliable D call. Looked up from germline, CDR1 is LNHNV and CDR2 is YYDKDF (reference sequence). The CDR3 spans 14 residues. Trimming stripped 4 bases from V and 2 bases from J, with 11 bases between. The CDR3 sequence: CATSTLHPQETQYF. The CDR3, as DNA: TGTGCCACCAGCACCTTACACCCGCAAGAGACCCAGTACTTC.

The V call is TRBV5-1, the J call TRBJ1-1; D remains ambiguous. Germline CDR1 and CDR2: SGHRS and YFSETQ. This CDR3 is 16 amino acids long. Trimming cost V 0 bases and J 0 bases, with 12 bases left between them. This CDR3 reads CASSLEGARMNTEAFF. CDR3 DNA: TGCGCCAGCAGCTTGGAAGGTGCCAGGATGAACACTGAAGCTTTCTTT.

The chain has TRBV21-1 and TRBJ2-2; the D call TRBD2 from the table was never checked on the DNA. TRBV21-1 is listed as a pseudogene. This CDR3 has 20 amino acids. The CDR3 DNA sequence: TGTGCCAGCAGCAAAGTGGAGGGGTTGGGCAAAGGCTTTCGCACCGGGGAGCTGTTTTTT. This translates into CASSKVEGLGKGFRTGELFF.